Listed below are T cell receptor beta chains from one sample, sequenced in a study of tumor-infiltrating lymphocytes in primary liver carcinoma. TCRdb passed the multiplex PCR reads through MiXCR, listing each CDR3 protein once. The table has 300,000 to 400,000 distinct CDR3 sequences, less than 65% seen once; the top ten hold 5% to 6.5%. Sequenced material: peripheral blood. All receptors come from a man aged 35 to 55 with primary liver carcinoma and hepatitis B virus infection. Both conserved end residues are trimmed from each CDR3. Each record gives: V gene, D gene, J gene, clone size, CDR3 protein. D genes are given only for firm matches. Only some rows state a clone size, as once, few, many or a class for expanded clones.

v_call: TRBV6-2/TRBV6-3; d_call: TRBD2; j_call: TRBJ2-1; clone_size: many; cdr3_aa: ASIQRGYNEQF
v_call: TRBV4-2; d_call: TRBD2; j_call: TRBJ2-7; clone_size: many; cdr3_aa: ASSQDVGLAAYEQY
v_call: TRBV28; d_call: TRBD2; j_call: TRBJ2-7; clone_size: NA; cdr3_aa: AIAGGAQFYEQY
v_call: TRBV10-2; d_call: TRBD2; j_call: TRBJ2-7; clone_size: once; cdr3_aa: ASRNTGGNYKQY
v_call: TRBV6-5; d_call: TRBD1; j_call: TRBJ2-7; clone_size: NA; cdr3_aa: TSSSDRVSLYEQY
v_call: TRBV5-4; d_call: NA; j_call: TRBJ1-5; clone_size: few; cdr3_aa: ASSWRRAQLPVVQPQH
v_call: TRBV4-2; d_call: NA; j_call: TRBJ2-3; clone_size: NA; cdr3_aa: AISQDAGPRTQY
v_call: TRBV11-2; d_call: TRBD2; j_call: TRBJ2-7; clone_size: NA; cdr3_aa: ASSSLSSGRAHEQY
v_call: TRBV11-2; d_call: NA; j_call: TRBJ2-1; clone_size: NA; cdr3_aa: ASSSGYNQQL
v_call: TRBV11-1; d_call: NA; j_call: TRBJ2-7; clone_size: NA; cdr3_aa: VSSFGIGGYEQY
v_call: TRBV11-2; d_call: NA; j_call: TRBJ2-7; clone_size: NA; cdr3_aa: ASSPSFEEILYEQY
v_call: TRBV11-2; d_call: NA; j_call: TRBJ2-5; clone_size: NA; cdr3_aa: AGSYNTQGIQY
v_call: TRBV5-1; d_call: TRBD1; j_call: TRBJ2-3; clone_size: few; cdr3_aa: ASSPASPGTGKADTQY
v_call: TRBV6-5; d_call: TRBD1; j_call: TRBJ2-7; clone_size: NA; cdr3_aa: ASSYRTGANEQY
v_call: TRBV11-2; d_call: NA; j_call: TRBJ2-5; clone_size: NA; cdr3_aa: TSSLGLVGGETQY
v_call: TRBV9; d_call: TRBD2; j_call: TRBJ2-1; clone_size: NA; cdr3_aa: AGSAPGLAGVNEQF
v_call: TRBV7-8; d_call: TRBD1; j_call: TRBJ2-2; clone_size: few; cdr3_aa: ASSLRTGGTGELF
v_call: TRBV30; d_call: TRBD2; j_call: TRBJ2-5; clone_size: NA; cdr3_aa: AWTRRAGGETQY
v_call: TRBV6-2/TRBV6-3; d_call: NA; j_call: TRBJ1-1; clone_size: NA; cdr3_aa: ASSTGKGGTEAF
v_call: TRBV11-1; d_call: NA; j_call: TRBJ1-1; clone_size: NA; cdr3_aa: TNSLNFKNREAF
v_call: TRBV11-1; d_call: NA; j_call: TRBJ2-2; clone_size: once; cdr3_aa: ASSSRDPNTGELF
v_call: TRBV10-2; d_call: NA; j_call: TRBJ2-7; clone_size: NA; cdr3_aa: ASSEPKWKGNYEQY
v_call: TRBV4-1; d_call: TRBD1; j_call: TRBJ2-2; clone_size: NA; cdr3_aa: ANDDLDRGLTGELF
v_call: TRBV6-1; d_call: NA; j_call: TRBJ2-7; clone_size: NA; cdr3_aa: ASSERGLNEQY
v_call: TRBV11-1; d_call: NA; j_call: TRBJ2-1; clone_size: NA; cdr3_aa: ASSLFGRGYNEQL
v_call: TRBV10-3; d_call: TRBD1; j_call: TRBJ1-2; clone_size: many; cdr3_aa: AIRNHGTGSTYGYT
v_call: TRBV11-2; d_call: NA; j_call: TRBJ2-7; clone_size: NA; cdr3_aa: ASILALLYERY
v_call: TRBV11-2; d_call: NA; j_call: TRBJ1-1; clone_size: NA; cdr3_aa: TSSFWGPYTEAF
v_call: TRBV6-5; d_call: NA; j_call: TRBJ2-7; clone_size: NA; cdr3_aa: ACSYSGARVYEQY
v_call: TRBV29-1; d_call: TRBD2; j_call: TRBJ2-7; clone_size: once; cdr3_aa: SIATSGTEAKQY
v_call: TRBV28; d_call: NA; j_call: TRBJ2-2; clone_size: NA; cdr3_aa: ASSPQGVGELF
v_call: TRBV5-6; d_call: NA; j_call: TRBJ1-2; clone_size: once; cdr3_aa: ASSLGNGYT
v_call: TRBV11-2; d_call: TRBD2; j_call: TRBJ2-7; clone_size: few; cdr3_aa: ASSLAGTSYEQY
v_call: TRBV11-2; d_call: NA; j_call: TRBJ2-1; clone_size: NA; cdr3_aa: ASSLGPESSYNEQF
v_call: TRBV5-1; d_call: NA; j_call: TRBJ2-5; clone_size: once; cdr3_aa: ASSRGSREETQY
v_call: TRBV11-3; d_call: TRBD2; j_call: TRBJ2-3; clone_size: NA; cdr3_aa: ASGLSGTRPDTQY
v_call: TRBV5-1; d_call: TRBD2; j_call: TRBJ2-3; clone_size: NA; cdr3_aa: ASSPRAGEADTQY
v_call: TRBV10-3; d_call: NA; j_call: TRBJ1-3; clone_size: few; cdr3_aa: AILAGSGNTIY
v_call: TRBV6-1; d_call: NA; j_call: TRBJ1-1; clone_size: NA; cdr3_aa: ASGAGRGTETF
v_call: TRBV28; d_call: NA; j_call: TRBJ1-2; clone_size: few; cdr3_aa: ASRSGTYGYT
v_call: TRBV11-2; d_call: TRBD2; j_call: TRBJ2-1; clone_size: NA; cdr3_aa: VSSEAGVAGNNEQF
v_call: TRBV20-1; d_call: TRBD2; j_call: TRBJ2-7; clone_size: NA; cdr3_aa: SAPGLAGEGEQY
v_call: TRBV5-1; d_call: TRBD2; j_call: TRBJ2-1; clone_size: NA; cdr3_aa: ASAGTSRREQF